This T cell receptor (beta chain) comes out of a study of blood T cell repertoires in COVID-19. Study context: COVID-19 samples from acute and convalescent phases originated in the United States, Italy and Spain.

Authors' processing steps: Amplification from reference gene primers served as the basis for estimated nucleated cell counts. Only in-frame clones appear in the TCRdb table, and some are missing; sequencing was by immunoSEQ multiplex PCR. Clonal size and the V and J genes are those of that table, whereas D and trimming came from the DNA. The profile shows some 150,000 clones, 84% of them singletons. Trimming took off 1 base at V and 2 bases at J, with 6 bases between the two ends. There are 14 residues in the CDR3. Germline V gene sequence: CDR1 GTSNPN, CDR2 SVGIG (reference sequence). The V gene is TRBV30, the J gene TRBJ2-6, with D possibly TRBD2 on 6 matching bases. The TCR originated in a woman in her forties or fifties in a cohort sampled during active or convalescent COVID-19. Input material: peripheral blood. CDR3 residues: CAWSAGAGANVLTF. The DNA of the CDR3 is TGTGCCTGGAGTGCGGGGGCTGGGGCCAACGTCCTGACTTTC.